A selection of T cell receptor beta chains follows, all from one sample in a study of control samples from healthy donors and cancer patients. Profiled with immunoSEQ multiplex PCR; TCRdb holds only in-frame clones, not every one. This table has approximately 100,000 clones, roughly 90% appearing once. Sequences were obtained from blood. These receptor sequences come from a woman between 45 and 60 years old in good health. Each CDR3 is given with its conserved first and last residue. The order of the fields is J gene, D gene, V gene, clone size, CDR3 protein, CDR3 DNA. A D gene is named only where the DNA matches it firmly. Rows may omit the clone size; those that give it use once, few, many or a size class.

>TRBJ1-4|.|TRBV18|once
CASSPRQTQSFQLFF
TGTGCCAGCTCACCCCGACAGACGCAGAGCTTTCAACTGTTTTTT
>TRBJ2-4|TRBD1|TRBV27|.
CASSLDRGKNIQYF
TGTGCCAGCAGTTTAGACAGGGGCAAAAACATTCAGTACTTC
>TRBJ1-1|TRBD1|TRBV3-1/TRBV3-2|once
CASSRTGPVTEAFF
TGTGCCAGCAGTAGGACAGGGCCGGTCACTGAAGCTTTCTTT
>TRBJ2-1|.|TRBV28|.
CASSPLAKIYNEQFF
TGTGCCAGCAGCCCCCTAGCGAAGATCTACAATGAGCAGTTCTTC
>TRBJ1-1|.|TRBV27|.
CASSITRSMNTEAFF
TGTGCCAGCAGTATAACGCGATCCATGAACACTGAAGCTTTCTTT
>TRBJ1-5|.|TRBV19|.
CASTHQDIKQPQHF
TGTGCCAGTACTCACCAGGACATAAAACAGCCCCAGCATTTT
>TRBJ1-1|.|TRBV20-1|.
CSAAVVTEAFF
TGCAGTGCGGCGGTAGTCACTGAAGCTTTCTTT
>TRBJ2-1|TRBD2|TRBV9|.
CASSGISGTSDEQFF
TGTGCCAGCAGCGGAATCTCCGGGACTAGTGATGAGCAGTTCTTC
>TRBJ2-1|.|TRBV19|.
CASSHGFWFF
TGTGCCAGTAGTCATGGATTTTGGTTCTTC
>TRBJ1-2|.|TRBV4-1|once
CASSQEGDEKRGYTF
TGCGCCAGCAGCCAAGAAGGTGACGAGAAGAGGGGCTACACCTTC
>TRBJ2-3|.|TRBV6-2/TRBV6-3|.
CASSYLTKIGDTQYF
TGTGCCAGCAGTTACCTGACAAAGATTGGAGATACGCAGTATTTT
>TRBJ2-5|TRBD2|TRBV6-1|once
CASSEGVLRGGRETQYF
TGTGCCAGCAGTGAAGGAGTTTTGCGGGGGGGCCGAGAGACCCAGTACTTC
>TRBJ2-3|TRBD2|TRBV11-2|.
CASSVTLAASGSTDTQYF
TGTGCCAGCAGCGTCACTCTAGCGGCTAGCGGGAGCACAGATACGCAGTATTTT
>TRBJ1-2|.|TRBV14|.
CASSQSLREGRTF
TGTGCCAGCAGCCAATCTCTAAGGGAGGGGAGAACCTTC
>TRBJ1-2|.|TRBV2|.
CASRETDVGGYTF
TGTGCCAGCAGGGAGACCGATGTCGGCGGCTACACCTTC
>TRBJ2-3|.|TRBV5-5|.
CASSLGSRTDTQYF
TGTGCCAGCAGCTTGGGGTCTCGCACAGATACGCAGTATTTT
>TRBJ1-1|.|TRBV19|.
CASISRGMNTEAFF
TGTGCCAGTATTTCACGGGGAATGAACACTGAAGCTTTCTTT
>TRBJ2-3|TRBD2|TRBV25-1|.
CATRGGGAANTQYF
TGTGCCACCAGGGGCGGGGGGGCCGCGAATACGCAGTATTTT
>TRBJ1-4|.|TRBV30|.
CAWAGGDEKLFF
TGTGCCTGGGCGGGGGGAGATGAAAAACTGTTTTTT
>TRBJ2-5|.|TRBV9|.
CASSPIDATGETQYF
TGTGCCAGCAGTCCGATCGATGCCACTGGGGAGACCCAGTACTTC
>TRBJ2-1|.|TRBV24-1|.
CATSALRANEQFF
TGTGCCACCAGTGCGTTGAGGGCCAATGAGCAGTTCTTC
>TRBJ1-5|.|TRBV6-5|.
CASNQGHGGNQPQHF
TGTGCCAGCAACCAAGGCCACGGAGGCAATCAGCCCCAGCATTTT
>TRBJ1-2|.|TRBV3-1/TRBV3-2|.
CASSQVKAPARYGYTF
TGTGCCAGCAGCCAAGTAAAAGCCCCCGCCCGCTATGGCTACACCTTC
>TRBJ1-1|.|TRBV2|.
CASSDSGPLGNTEAFF
TGTGCCAGCAGTGATTCGGGTCCTTTGGGGAACACTGAAGCTTTCTTT
>TRBJ1-6|TRBD1|TRBV27|.
CASRGSGTGASPLHF
TGTGCCAGCAGGGGGTCCGGGACAGGAGCTTCACCCCTCCACTTT
>TRBJ2-5|.|TRBV5-6|.
CASSLWKLETQYF
TGTGCCAGCAGCTTGTGGAAGTTAGAGACCCAGTACTTC
>TRBJ1-3|.|TRBV15|.
CATSRDRAIYF
TGTGCCACCAGCAGAGATAGGGCCATATATTTT
>TRBJ2-1|TRBD1|TRBV7-8|.
CASSPDRVDRNEQFF
TGTGCCAGCAGCCCGGACAGGGTAGATCGCAATGAGCAGTTCTTC
>TRBJ2-1|.|TRBV21-1|.
CASSERQNNEQFF
TGTGCCAGCAGCGAACGACAGAACAATGAGCAGTTCTTC
>TRBJ2-5|.|TRBV2|.
CASSRRLGETQYF
TGTGCCAGCAGCCGCAGGCTTGGGGAGACCCAGTACTTC
>TRBJ2-3|.|TRBV5-1|.
CASSLGQATDTQYF
TGCGCCAGCAGCTTGGGGCAGGCCACAGATACGCAGTATTTT
>TRBJ1-2|.|TRBV24-1|.
CATHDGVYGYTF
TGTGCCACCCACGACGGAGTCTATGGCTACACCTTC
>TRBJ2-3|TRBD2|TRBV24-1|.
CATSDVSGSSTDTQYF
TGTGCCACCAGTGATGTGAGCGGGAGCAGCACAGATACGCAGTATTTT
>TRBJ1-4|.|TRBV6-5|.
CASSLEAGEKLFF
TGTGCCAGCAGCTTGGAGGCGGGGGAAAAACTGTTTTTT
>TRBJ2-3|.|TRBV7-3|few
CASSAFRSDTQYF
TGTGCCAGCAGCGCCTTTCGTTCGGATACGCAGTATTTT
>TRBJ1-2|TRBD1|TRBV19|.
CASSIVRDRDRLNYGYTF
TGTGCCAGTAGTATAGTGCGGGACAGGGATCGCCTCAACTATGGCTACACCTTC
>TRBJ2-3|.|TRBV6-5|once
CASRPTGTPTDTQYF
TGTGCCAGCAGACCTACTGGGACGCCCACAGATACGCAGTATTTT
>TRBJ1-2|.|TRBV6-5|.
CASSYSTSYGYTF
TGTGCCAGCAGTTACTCGACGTCCTATGGCTACACCTTC
>TRBJ2-3|TRBD2|TRBV9|.
CASSGTGTSGTDTQYF
TGTGCCAGCAGCGGGACCGGGACTAGTGGCACAGATACGCAGTATTTT
>TRBJ2-3|TRBD2|TRBV7-3|once
CASSITSGRTTDTQYF
TGTGCCAGCAGCATTACTAGCGGGAGGACGACAGATACGCAGTATTTT
>TRBJ2-1|.|TRBV19|.
CASRVGTFIPSRYNEQFF
TGTGCCAGTAGAGTCGGGACCTTCATACCCTCACGTTACAATGAGCAGTTCTTC
>TRBJ2-1|.|TRBV12-3/TRBV12-4|.
CASSPTRREQFF
TGTGCCAGCAGCCCTACCCGACGGGAGCAGTTCTTC
>TRBJ2-5|.|TRBV9|.
CASSVGSPRETQYF
TGTGCCAGCAGCGTGGGGTCCCCCCGGGAGACCCAGTACTTC
>TRBJ2-5|.|TRBV12-3/TRBV12-4|.
CASRLRGETQYF
TGTGCCAGCAGGTTAAGGGGAGAGACCCAGTACTTC
>TRBJ1-2|TRBD1|TRBV20-1|.
CSAQGFGGYTF
TGCAGTGCACAGGGGTTTGGGGGCTACACCTTC
>TRBJ1-1|.|TRBV7-8|once
CASSLSWGPPKAFF
TGTGCCAGCAGCTTATCCTGGGGGCCCCCTAAAGCTTTCTTT